This TCR beta chain was recovered during a study of regulatory T cells in long-lasting Graves disease. Germline CDR1 and CDR2: SGDLS and YYNGEE. The CDR3 is 17 residues long. Investigators prepared the TCR beta libraries by applying iRepertoire HTBI primers and Arm-PCR of CDR3 regions. TCRdb reprocessed the multiplex PCR reads with MiXCR, giving one entry per CDR3 protein. The sample includes about 660,000 distinct CDR3 sequences, 25% to 35% of them seen just once. Of note for this clonotype: Sequence at one end of the junction differs from germline and may be a read error.

Time point denoted: persistent/refractory GD, antithyroid drugs over 5 years with positive TRAb. PBMCs provided the RNA from which the TCR library was made. Each patient gave approximately 9.6 milliliters of EDTA-anticoagulated peripheral blood. The receptor's source is a female donor with Graves disease. The genes are TRBV9 and TRBJ2-6; D unclear. Here the sequenced sample was peripheral blood mononuclear cells (PBMCs), taken when the disease was refractory, from a patient treated with antithyroid drugs. The CDR3 nucleotides are TGTGCCAGCAGCGTAGGTCTCGACGGTTCTGGAGCCAACGTCCTGACTTTC. Translated, it gives CASSVGLDGSGANVLTF. The full variable domain, in which reference TRBV9 and TRBJ2-6 provide the parts outside the CDR3, is DSGVTQTPKHLITATGQRVTLRCSPRSGDLSVYWYQQSLDQGLQFLIQYYNGEERAKGNILERFSAQQFPDLHSELNLSSLELGDSALYFCASSVGLDGSGANVLTFGAGSRLTVL.